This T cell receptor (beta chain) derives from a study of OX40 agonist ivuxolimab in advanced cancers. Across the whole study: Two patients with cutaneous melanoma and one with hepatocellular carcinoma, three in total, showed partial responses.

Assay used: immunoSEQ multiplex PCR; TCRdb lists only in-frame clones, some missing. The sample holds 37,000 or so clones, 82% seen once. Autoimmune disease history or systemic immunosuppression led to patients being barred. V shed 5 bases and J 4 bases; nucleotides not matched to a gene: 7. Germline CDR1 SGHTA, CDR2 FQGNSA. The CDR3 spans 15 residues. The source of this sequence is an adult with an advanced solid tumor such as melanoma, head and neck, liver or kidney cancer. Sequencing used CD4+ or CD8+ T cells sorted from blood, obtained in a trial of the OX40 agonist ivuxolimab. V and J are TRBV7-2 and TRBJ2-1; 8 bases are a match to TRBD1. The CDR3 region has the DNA TGTGCCAGCAGCCCGGACAGGGCCCTATACAATGAGCAGTTCTTC. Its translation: CASSPDRALYNEQFF.